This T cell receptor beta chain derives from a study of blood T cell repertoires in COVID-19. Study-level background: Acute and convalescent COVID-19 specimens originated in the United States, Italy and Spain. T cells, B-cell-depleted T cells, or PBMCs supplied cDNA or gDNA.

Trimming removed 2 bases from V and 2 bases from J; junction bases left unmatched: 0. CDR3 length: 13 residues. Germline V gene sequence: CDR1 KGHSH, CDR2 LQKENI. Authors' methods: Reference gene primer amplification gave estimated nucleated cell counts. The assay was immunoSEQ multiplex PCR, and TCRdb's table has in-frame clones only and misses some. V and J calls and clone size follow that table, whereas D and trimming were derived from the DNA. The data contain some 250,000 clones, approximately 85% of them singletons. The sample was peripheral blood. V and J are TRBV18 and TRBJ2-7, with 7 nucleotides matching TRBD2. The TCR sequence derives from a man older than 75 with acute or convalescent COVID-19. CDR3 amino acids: CASSPGTTYEQYF. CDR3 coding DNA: TGTGCCAGCTCACCAGGGACTACCTACGAGCAGTACTTC.